Listed below are T cell receptor beta chains from one sample, sequenced in a study of blood T cell repertoires in COVID-19. TCRdb's table, derived via immunoSEQ multiplex PCR, lists solely in-frame clones and lacks some. The sample records 130,000 to 150,000 clones, 75% to 90% being singletons. The specimen was peripheral blood. These receptors originate from a man aged 50 to 59 who had recovered from COVID-19. CDR3s include the opening cysteine and the closing phenylalanine or tryptophan. The D gene is left open where the match is weak. Rows may omit the clone size; those that give it use once, few, many or a size class.

clone_size j_call d_call v_call cdr3_nt cdr3_aa
. TRBJ2-5 TRBD1 TRBV5-5 TGTGCCAGCAGCTCCCGCAAGGACAGGGGTATGGAGACCCAGTACTTC CASSSRKDRGMETQYF
few TRBJ2-2 TRBD2 TRBV7-9 TGTGCCAGCAGCTTAGAGATTGCCGGACTAGCCGGGGAGCTGTTTTTT CASSLEIAGLAGELFF
. TRBJ1-6 . TRBV28 TGTGCCAGCAAGGAGGGGATCTCCTATAATTCACCCCTCCACTTT CASKEGISYNSPLHF
. TRBJ2-5 TRBD2 TRBV6-5 TGTGCCAGCCGGGGGGGCAAAGAGACCCAGTACTTC CASRGGKETQYF
. TRBJ2-7 . TRBV10-1 TGCGCCAGCAGGCCGAAAAAAGGGAGCTCCTACGAGCAGTACTTC CASRPKKGSSYEQYF
. TRBJ1-5 . TRBV27 TGTGCCAGCAGTCGCAGCTGGGCCAATCAGCCCCAGCATTTT CASSRSWANQPQHF
. TRBJ2-5 . TRBV7-9 TGTGCCAGCAGCTTAGAGGGGTCCAGGGAGACCCAGTACTTC CASSLEGSRETQYF
. TRBJ1-2 TRBD1 TRBV29-1 TGCAGCATCGGACAGGGGACGGGGGTAAAGGATGGCTACACCTTC CSIGQGTGVKDGYTF
. TRBJ2-1 . TRBV19 TGTGCCAGTAGTACCAGGGACTGGAGCTCCTACAATGAGCAGTTCTTC CASSTRDWSSYNEQFF
. TRBJ2-7 . TRBV7-6 TGTGCCAGCAGCCCCGACATTACACGGAGGTACGAGCAGTACTTC CASSPDITRRYEQYF
few TRBJ1-5 . TRBV2 TGTGCCAGCAGCGAATACAGGGTGGGCAATCAGCCCCAGCATTTT CASSEYRVGNQPQHF
. TRBJ2-2 . TRBV30 TGTGCCTGGAGTGTCTCCACAGGGTTCACCGGGGAGCTGTTTTTT CAWSVSTGFTGELFF
. TRBJ2-7 TRBD1 TRBV5-5 TGTGCCAGCAGCTTGGGACAGGGGCAAACCTACGAGCAGTACTTC CASSLGQGQTYEQYF
. TRBJ2-1 . TRBV18 TGTGCCAGCTCACCGACTTCATCCGGTTACAATGAGCAGTTCTTC CASSPTSSGYNEQFF
. TRBJ1-3 . TRBV7-2 TGTGCCAGCAGCCCCGAGGGAAACACCATATATTTT CASSPEGNTIYF
once TRBJ1-2 . TRBV5-5 TGTGCCAGCAGCTTCGAGGGATCTAACTATGGCTACACCTTC CASSFEGSNYGYTF
. TRBJ1-5 . TRBV10-2 TGCGCCAGCAGTGAGTCGGAGATTCCCCTCTATAGCAATCAGCCCCAGCATTTT CASSESEIPLYSNQPQHF
once TRBJ2-1 TRBD1 TRBV5-1 TGCGCCAGCAGCTTGTCCGCAGGGGGCAATGAGCAGTTCTTC CASSLSAGGNEQFF
. TRBJ2-5 TRBD2 TRBV27 TGTGCCAGCAGTCCCGGACTAGCGGGGACCCAAGAGACCCAGTACTTC CASSPGLAGTQETQYF
. TRBJ2-1 . TRBV2 TGTGCCAGCATCCCGGGACACCAGTCCGATGAGCAGTTCTTC CASIPGHQSDEQFF
. TRBJ2-2 . TRBV7-8 TGTGCCAGCAGCGCCCGTCGGGGGTCCGGGGAGCTGTTTTTT CASSARRGSGELFF
. TRBJ2-7 TRBD2 TRBV18 TGTGCCAGCTCACCACCGAGTACCGGGGGGGTGAAAGAGCAGTACTTC CASSPPSTGGVKEQYF
. TRBJ1-1 TRBD1 TRBV27 TGTGCCAGCAGTTTCGCAGGGGGTATCACTGAAGCTTTCTTT CASSFAGGITEAFF
. TRBJ1-6 . TRBV6-5 TGTGCCAGCACCTCGGACAGTGATAATTCACCCCTCCACTTT CASTSDSDNSPLHF
. TRBJ2-7 . TRBV7-9 TGTGCCAGCGTCGGGGGGCTTTTTTACGAGCAGTACTTC CASVGGLFYEQYF
once TRBJ2-7 . TRBV4-2 TGTGCCAGCAGCCAGGAGTTGAGCACAAACTACGAGCAGTACTTC CASSQELSTNYEQYF
. TRBJ1-4 TRBD1 TRBV4-3 TGCGCCAGCAGCCGAGCCGGGACAGGGAATGAAAAACTGTTTTTT CASSRAGTGNEKLFF